Sequencing of this TCR beta chain was carried out in a study of a mutant IDH1 vaccine in newly diagnosed glioma. Here immunoSEQ multiplex PCR was the method, and the copy in TCRdb shows in-frame clones only, minus some. The repertoire holds around 54,000 clones, roughly 90% seen once, with 1.6% in the top ten. This CDR3 spans 16 amino acids. Trimming took 1 base from V and 2 from J, leaving 16 bases between them. Per the germline V gene, CDR1 is SGHKS and CDR2 is YYEKEE (reference sequence). As for time point: week 35, safety follow-up. In the vaccine, a single dose held 300 ug of the mutant IDH1 20-mer peptide, along with topical imiquimod. Regarding this clone: Its antigen is unknown.

The chain joins TRBV5-5 to TRBJ2-7, with D uncertain. This clonotype was sampled from a man aged 40-50 years with glioma. Sample: PBMCs, taken from a glioma patient whose treatment included an IDH1 peptide vaccine. The CDR3 loop is CASSLSYGSGTYEQYF. In DNA form, the CDR3 reads TGTGCCAGCAGCTTGTCCTATGGCAGTGGAACCTACGAGCAGTACTTC.